A single T cell receptor beta chain is shown here with its context. Antigen specificity is unknown. The data were taken from a study of T cells in Graves' hyperthyroidism and ophthalmopathy. Study-level background: Peripheral blood was secured at the point of initial diagnosis, before any treatment. Regarding the study as a whole: In the blood, most expanded thyroid clonotypes above 0.001 appeared as well.

Stable Graves' hyperthyroidism denoted no ophthalmopathy progression over 18 months. The source material, RNA transcripts, was used to amplify TCR beta CDR3 regions. The HTBI set primed first-round TCR CDR3 RT-PCR. Via MiXCR, TCRdb re-called the multiplex PCR reads, giving one row per CDR3 protein. The sample lists around 560,000 distinct CDR3 sequences, approximately 15% occurring once. This CDR3 region has 15 residues. J lost 3 bases, V lost 4 bases, and 8 bases had no gene match. Germline V gene sequence: CDR1 SGHRS, CDR2 YFSETQ. The sequencing input was blood. This TCR was sampled from a woman between 18 and 30 years old with Graves' hyperthyroidism. The chain links TRBV5-1 to TRBJ2-7; 9 bases are a match to TRBD1. The CDR3 DNA follows: TGCGCCAGCAGCACTGAGACAGGGGGGTACTACGAGCAGTACTTC. Translation: CASSTETGGYYEQYF.